This is a list of T cell receptor beta chains from one sample in a study of shared clonotypes between healthy human individuals. Sequenced by immunoSEQ multiplex PCR; TCRdb stores in-frame clones only, minus some. The sample carries over a million clones, roughly 80% recorded once. The sample consisted of memory CD4+ T cells sorted from blood. These receptors all come from a man aged 18 to 35 in good health. CDR3s include the opening cysteine and the closing phenylalanine or tryptophan. D genes are given only for firm matches. Expanded clones get a size class; other rows say once, few or many, or leave the size out.

V gene	J gene	clone size	D gene	CDR3 protein	CDR3 DNA
TRBV5-1	TRBJ1-3	.	.	CASSLNGDSGNTIYF	TGCGCCAGCAGCTTGAATGGGGACTCTGGAAACACCATATATTTT
TRBV5-1	TRBJ2-7	.	.	CASNTGTASYEQYF	TGCGCCAGCAACACCGGGACTGCCTCCTACGAGCAGTACTTC
TRBV5-1	TRBJ1-4	.	TRBD1	CASSLSAGGDGREKLFF	TGCGCCAGCAGCTTGTCGGCAGGGGGCGACGGGAGGGAAAAACTGTTTTTT
TRBV29-1	TRBJ2-3	.	.	CSVLRIWAQKSTDTQYF	TGCAGCGTCCTTCGGATTTGGGCCCAGAAGAGCACAGATACGCAGTATTTT
TRBV2	TRBJ1-5	.	.	CASSLFSQNNQPQHF	TGTGCCAGCAGTCTATTCAGTCAAAACAATCAGCCCCAGCATTTT
TRBV7-3	TRBJ2-5	.	TRBD2	CASSAGGSETQYF	TGTGCCAGCAGCGCGGGGGGCTCAGAGACCCAGTACTTC
TRBV25-1	TRBJ2-5	once	.	CASSDTTVQETQYF	TGTGCCAGCAGTGATACGACGGTCCAAGAGACCCAGTACTTC
TRBV7-9	TRBJ1-1	few	TRBD1	CASGPGTGSTEAFF	TGTGCCTCGGGGCCCGGGACAGGGAGTACTGAAGCTTTCTTT
TRBV29-1	TRBJ1-3	.	.	CSVEGGNTIYF	TGCAGCGTTGAGGGTGGAAACACCATATATTTT
TRBV5-4	TRBJ2-2	.	.	CASSNSFTGELFF	TGTGCCAGCAGCAATAGTTTCACCGGGGAGCTGTTTTTT
TRBV30	TRBJ1-5	.	TRBD1	CAWSVGRQGMQPQHF	TGTGCCTGGAGTGTAGGAAGACAGGGTATGCAGCCCCAGCATTTT
TRBV7-8	TRBJ2-3	once	.	CATLVGGSTDTQYF	TGTGCCACCCTGGTAGGGGGTAGTACAGATACGCAGTATTTT
TRBV28	TRBJ1-5	few	.	CASSFLTTNQPQHF	TGTGCCAGCAGTTTTTTGACCACCAATCAGCCCCAGCATTTT